This TCR beta chain was identified in a study of blood T cell repertoires in COVID-19. The ends lost 12 bases at V and 3 bases at J; junction bases unmatched: 13. Germline assignment: CDR1 KGHDR and CDR2 SFDVKD. The CDR3 totals 17 residues. In the authors' workflow: It was from reference gene primer amplification that nucleated cell counts were estimated. Libraries were prepared by immunoSEQ multiplex PCR; TCRdb keeps only in-frame clonotypes and omits some of them. V and J calls and clone size are given by that table; D and trimming were obtained from the DNA. The sample lists some 340,000 clones, around 86% occurring once.

This receptor was identified in a woman aged 45 to 65 who had recovered from COVID-19. The source material was PBMCs or T cells enriched from blood (not recorded which). This chain links TRBV24-1 with TRBJ2-1; 13 bases align to TRBD2. DNA of the CDR3: TGTGCCCCACGGACTAGCGGGGGTATACAAATCTACAATGAGCAGTTCTTC. It yields the protein CAPRTSGGIQIYNEQFF.